This T cell receptor beta chain was sequenced during a study of PD-1 blockade in mismatch repair-deficient tumors. About the research overall: Enrolled about 2013-2016, patients had progressing, pretreated mismatch repair-deficient cancers of 11 to 13 types.

On this clone itself: Its antigen is as yet unknown.

Study findings and constraints: Tumor-resident clones, often absent from pretreatment blood, expanded after pembrolizumab and then contracted.

Trimming pared 2 bases from V and 8 bases from J, leaving 12 bases between. The V gene's germline CDR1 is WSHSY and CDR2 SAAADI. The CDR3 runs to 13 residues. The repertoire was sequenced with immunoSEQ multiplex PCR; TCRdb's copy has only in-frame clones and lacks some. The sample includes about 63,000 clones, about 87% of them seen just once. All patients were mismatch repair deficient, assessed by either PCR or immunohistochemistry. The TCR-sequenced patients were three responders to pembrolizumab. The rearrangement uses TRBV10-2 and TRBJ1-1; D is possibly TRBD1 (5 bases). The sample in question was peripheral blood, obtained 52 weeks after starting pembrolizumab. This clonotype originated in an adult with mismatch repair-deficient cancer. CDR3 coding DNA: TGCGCCAGCAGTGAGGGGGGGAGGTGGGAAGCTTTCTTT. It codes for CASSEGGRWEAFF.